In its sample, the clone carrying this TCR beta chain was seen once. Those who participated ranged in age from roughly 18 to 89 years and resided in about two dozen US areas. Either two negative PCRs, clearance, or symptom resolution qualified Cohort 3 donors as recovered. This sample is drawn from a study of blood T cell repertoires in COVID-19. Background on the study: COVID-19 samples from acute and convalescent phases originated in the United States, Italy and Spain. In each case, the material was cDNA or gDNA derived from T cells, B-cell-depleted T cells, or PBMCs.

Germline assignment: CDR1 SQVTM and CDR2 ANQGSEA. The CDR3 covers 11 residues. J lost 3 bases, V lost 6 bases, and 2 bases had no gene match. Data came from immunoSEQ multiplex PCR; TCRdb stores just in-frame clones and leaves some out. The table lists around 500,000 clones, 80% to 90% of them singletons. The material sequenced was PBMCs or T cells enriched from blood (not recorded which). J is TRBJ2-7 and V is TRBV29-1; 7 bases are a match to TRBD1. This receptor was taken from a woman in her fifties or sixties who had recovered from COVID-19. The CDR3 here is CSVGTDYEQYV. Here the CDR3 DNA reads TGCAGCGTCGGGACAGACTACGAGCAGTACGTC.